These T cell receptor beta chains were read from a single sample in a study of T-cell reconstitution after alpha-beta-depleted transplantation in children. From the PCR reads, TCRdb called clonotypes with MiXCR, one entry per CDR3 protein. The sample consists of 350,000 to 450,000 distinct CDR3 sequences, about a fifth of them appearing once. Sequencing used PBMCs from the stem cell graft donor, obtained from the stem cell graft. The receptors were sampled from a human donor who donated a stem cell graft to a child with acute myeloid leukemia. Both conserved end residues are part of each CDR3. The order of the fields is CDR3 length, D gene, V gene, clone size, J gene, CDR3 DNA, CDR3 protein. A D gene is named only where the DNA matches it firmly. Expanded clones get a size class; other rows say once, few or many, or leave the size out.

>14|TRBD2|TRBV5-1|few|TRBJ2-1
TGCGCCAGCCGGACTAGCGGGGAATACAATGAGCAGTTCTTC
CASRTSGEYNEQFF
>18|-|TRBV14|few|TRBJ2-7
TGTGCCAGCAGCCAAGACCAGGGGCGGGGTAGAGCTTCCTACGAGCAGTACTTC
CASSQDQGRGRASYEQYF
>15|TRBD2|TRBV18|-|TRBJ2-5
TGTGCCAGCTCACCACTCCTGGCGGGAGAAGAGACCCAGTACTTC
CASSPLLAGEETQYF
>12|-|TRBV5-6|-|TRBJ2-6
TGTGCCAGCAGCTTTAGTGGGACTGTCCTGACTTTC
CASSFSGTVLTF
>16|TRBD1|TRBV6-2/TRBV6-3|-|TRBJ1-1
TGTGCCAGCAGTTACTCGATGGGGTCCGGGACAGGGGAAACTTTCTTT
CASSYSMGSGTGETFF
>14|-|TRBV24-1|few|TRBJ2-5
TGTGCCACCAGTGGTTTCGGGGCGGAAGAGACCCAGTACTTC
CATSGFGAEETQYF
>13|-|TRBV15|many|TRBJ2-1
TGTGCCACCAGCACCTGGTCCTCGGTCCACCAGTTCTTC
CATSTWSSVHQFF
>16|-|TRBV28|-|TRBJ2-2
TGTGCCAGCAGTTTGATCGGTACAGGGAGGGCCGGGGAGCTGTTTTTT
CASSLIGTGRAGELFF
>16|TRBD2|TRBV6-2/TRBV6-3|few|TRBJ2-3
TGTGCCGCCTGCCGCCGGGGACTAGGATCCACAGATACGCAGTATTTT
CAACRRGLGSTDTQYF
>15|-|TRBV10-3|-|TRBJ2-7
TGTGCCATCAGTGAGTCGACAGGAAAGGCCGCCGAGCAGTACTTC
CAISESTGKAAEQYF
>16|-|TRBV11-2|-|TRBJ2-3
TGTGCCAGCAGCTCGCTCCTCCGGCCTAGCACAGATACGCAGTATTTT
CASSSLLRPSTDTQYF
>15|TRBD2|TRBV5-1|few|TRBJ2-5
TGCGCCAGCAGCGAAACTAGCGGGCACCAAGAGACCCAGTACTTC
CASSETSGHQETQYF
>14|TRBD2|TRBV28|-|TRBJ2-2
TGTATAGTCGGGACTAGCGGGAACACCGGGGAGCTGTTTTTT
CIVGTSGNTGELFF
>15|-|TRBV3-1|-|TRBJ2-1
TGTGCCAGCAGCCAAGCAGTGGACTTATACAATGAGCAGTTCTTC
CASSQAVDLYNEQFF
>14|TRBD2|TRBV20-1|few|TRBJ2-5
TGCAGTGCTAGGCGGCTAGCGGGACTGGAGACCCAGTACTTC
CSARRLAGLETQYF
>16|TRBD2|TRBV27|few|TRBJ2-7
TGTGCCAGCAGTTTCTTGCGGGAGGGCTCCTACTACGAGCAGTACTTC
CASSFLREGSYYEQYF
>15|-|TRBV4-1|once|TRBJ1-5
TGCGCCAGCAGCCAAGATAAGAGGGACTATCAGCCCCAGCATTTT
CASSQDKRDYQPQHF
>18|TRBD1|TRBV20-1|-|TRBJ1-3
TGCAGTGCCACCCCCGACAGGGACCTAATCCGCTCTGGAAACACCATATATTTT
CSATPDRDLIRSGNTIYF
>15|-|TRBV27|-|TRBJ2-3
TGTGCCAGCACGTCGGGGGACAGCCACACAGATACGCAGTATTTT
CASTSGDSHTDTQYF
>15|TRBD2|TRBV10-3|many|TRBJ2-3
TGTGCCATCAAGGCTGGACTAGCGGGGGGAGATACGCAGTATTTT
CAIKAGLAGGDTQYF
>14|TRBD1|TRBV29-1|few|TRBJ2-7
TGCAGCGTTGAAGGGACAGGGGCCCCCTACGAGCAGTACTTC
CSVEGTGAPYEQYF
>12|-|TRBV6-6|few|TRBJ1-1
TGTGCCAGCAATGGGGAGAACACTGAAGCTTTCTTT
CASNGENTEAFF
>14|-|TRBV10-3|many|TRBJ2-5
TGTGCCATCAACCCGGGACGGACACAAGAGACCCAGTACTTC
CAINPGRTQETQYF
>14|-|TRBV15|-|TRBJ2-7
TGTGCCACCAGCAGACCGGGACGGGGGTACGAGCAGTACTTC
CATSRPGRGYEQYF
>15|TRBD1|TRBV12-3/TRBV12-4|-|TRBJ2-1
TGTGCCAGCAGTTTATTGGGGACAGGGGGCCGGGAGCAGTTCTTC
CASSLLGTGGREQFF
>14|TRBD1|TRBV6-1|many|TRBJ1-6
TGTGCCAGCAGTCGGGGGACAGAAAATTCACCCCTCCACTTT
CASSRGTENSPLHF
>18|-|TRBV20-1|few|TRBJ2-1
TGCAGTGCTAGAGATCTGGGCGGGGCAGGGCCTTCCTACAATGAGCAGTTCTTC
CSARDLGGAGPSYNEQFF
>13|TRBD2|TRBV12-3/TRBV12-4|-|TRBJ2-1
TGTGCCAGCAGTTTCGGGCTAGCGGGTGAGCAGTTCTTC
CASSFGLAGEQFF
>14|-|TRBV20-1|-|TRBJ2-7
TGCAGTGCTAAAGACACAGGGAGGGAAAACGAGCAGTACTTC
CSAKDTGRENEQYF
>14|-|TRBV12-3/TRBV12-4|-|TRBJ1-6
TGTGCCAGCAGACCCAATACAGGAAATTCACCCCTCCACTTT
CASRPNTGNSPLHF
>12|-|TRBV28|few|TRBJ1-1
TGTGCCAGCGGACTAATGAACACTGAAGCTTTCTTT
CASGLMNTEAFF
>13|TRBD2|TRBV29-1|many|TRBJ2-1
TGCAGCGTTCGAGAGACTAGCGGGAGTAGCGAGTTCTTC
CSVRETSGSSEFF
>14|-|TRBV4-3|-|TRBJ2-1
TGCGCCAGCAGCCAAGACCCGAGGCAGGATGAGCAGTTCTTC
CASSQDPRQDEQFF
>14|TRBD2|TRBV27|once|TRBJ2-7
TGTGCCAGCCGTTTTGGACTAGCGGGAGGGGAGCAGTACTTC
CASRFGLAGGEQYF
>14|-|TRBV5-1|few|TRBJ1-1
TGCGCCAGCAGCTTTACTGAGAGGAACACTGAAGCTTTCTTT
CASSFTERNTEAFF
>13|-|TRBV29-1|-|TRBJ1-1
TGCAGCGTTGAAGAAGACAGGAGGGGTGAAGCTTTCTTT
CSVEEDRRGEAFF
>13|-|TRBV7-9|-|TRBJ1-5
TGTGCCAGCAGCTTGGATGGGGTTCAGCCCCAGCATTTT
CASSLDGVQPQHF
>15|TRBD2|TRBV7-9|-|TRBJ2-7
TGTGCCAGCAGCTTGACTAGCGGGAGTGGGGGCGAGCAGTACTTC
CASSLTSGSGGEQYF
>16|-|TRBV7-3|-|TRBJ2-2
TGTGCCAGCAGCTTAATGGCAGTTTCGAACACCGGGGAGCTGTTTTTT
CASSLMAVSNTGELFF
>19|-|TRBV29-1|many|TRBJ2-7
TGCAGCGTTGAAGATAGGGCGGGGTTCAGCACAGGGAACCCCTACGAGCAGTACTTC
CSVEDRAGFSTGNPYEQYF
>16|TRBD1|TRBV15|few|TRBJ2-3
TGTGCCACCTCTCGTGAGGGACAGGGGGCCACAGATACGCAGTATTTT
CATSREGQGATDTQYF
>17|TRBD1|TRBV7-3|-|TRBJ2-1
TGTGCCAGCAGCTTAATATCGTCGGGACAGGGTCGGAATGAGCAGTTCTTC
CASSLISSGQGRNEQFF
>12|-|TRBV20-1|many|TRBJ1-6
TGCAGTGCTGGAGCCGGGAATTTACCCCTCCACTTT
CSAGAGNLPLHF
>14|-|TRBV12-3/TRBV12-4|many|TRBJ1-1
TGTGCCAGCAGTCCAGGACAATGGGGCGGTGAAGCTTTCTTT
CASSPGQWGGEAFF
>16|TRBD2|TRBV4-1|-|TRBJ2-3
TGCGCCAGCAGCCAAGAACTAGCGGGAGGGTCAGATACGCAGTATTTT
CASSQELAGGSDTQYF
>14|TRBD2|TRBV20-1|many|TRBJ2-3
TGCAGTGCGCGGACTAGCGGATTCACAGATACGCAGTATTTT
CSARTSGFTDTQYF
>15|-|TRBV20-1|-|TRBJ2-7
TGCAGTGCAAAAATGGACGCAGGTACCTCCTACGAGCAGTACTTC
CSAKMDAGTSYEQYF
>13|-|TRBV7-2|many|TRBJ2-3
TGTGCCAGCAGCCCCTCAGCGGCAGATACGCAGTATTTT
CASSPSAADTQYF